This T cell receptor beta chain was obtained from a study of cytomegalovirus exposure and HLA in healthy donors. Study as a whole: A previous analysis identified approximately 110 million unique TCR beta sequences derived from 180 million or so T cells. General study findings and limits: TCR beta sequences reportedly predicted the HLA-A and HLA-B alleles of most subjects accurately. Relative to equally common others, HLA-associated TCR beta chains showed greater clonal expansion in a later analysis.

Concerning this clone: No antigen is known for it.

This CDR3 region has 15 residues. V gave up 2 bases and J gave up 8 bases; unmatched junction bases: 11. The germline CDR1 and CDR2 sequences are MDHEN and SYDVKM. PCR employed 60 Vbeta and 13 Jbeta primers. Assay used: immunoSEQ multiplex PCR; TCRdb lists only in-frame clones, some missing. The sample includes 200,000 to 250,000 clones. The TCR sequence derives from a girl aged 2 to 9 in good health and CMV-seropositive. The specimen was PBMCs. The J gene is TRBJ1-2, the V gene TRBV28; 7 bases agree with TRBD1. The CDR3 DNA follows: TGTGCCAGCAGTTTAAGGCCACAGGGGACGAGCGGCTACACCTTC. This gives the protein CASSLRPQGTSGYTF.